One and the same sample provided the 9 T cell receptor beta chains below, sequenced in a study of blood T cell repertoires in COVID-19. Generated by immunoSEQ multiplex PCR, the TCRdb table keeps only in-frame clones and is missing some. The sample carries 97,000 or so clones, around nine tenths recorded once. Sequenced material: peripheral blood. The receptor set was obtained from a man in his fifties or sixties with active COVID-19.

The chain couples TRBV4-1 to TRBJ2-2, with D unclear. The germline gives CDR1 MGHRA, CDR2 YSYEKL. Trimming took off 1 base at V and 8 bases at J, with 8 bases between the two ends. The CDR3 is 13 amino acids. The CDR3 DNA follows: TGCGCCAGCAGCCAAGTGGCCTCTGGGGAGCTGTTTTTT. Translation: CASSQVASGELFF.

The chain recombines TRBV2 with TRBJ1-2; possibly TRBD1 for D (5 bases). Trimming removed 4 bases from V and 7 bases from J, with 10 bases in between. Looked up from germline, CDR1 is SNHLY and CDR2 is FYNNEI. The CDR3 loop spans 12 amino acids. CDR3 bases: TGTGCCAGCAGTGTTGACAGCCCTGGCTACACCTTC. It translates to CASSVDSPGYTF.

The chain links TRBV9 to TRBJ2-3, with D unresolved. CDR1 and CDR2 (germline): SGDLS, YYNGEE. The CDR3 contains 14 residues. The V and J ends lost 5 bases and 2 bases respectively, with 12 bases between them. The CDR3 nucleotides are TGTGCCAGCAGAGCCTTTGTTGACACAGATACGCAGTATTTT. As protein: CASRAFVDTDTQYF.

The chain joins TRBV15 to TRBJ1-6; TRBD1 matches 7 bases. J was trimmed by 0 bases and V by 3 bases; bases with no gene match: 8. The CDR3 has 18 amino acids. CDR1 LNHNV and CDR2 YYDKDF come from the germline V gene (reference sequence). The CDR3 sequence is CATSRTGSRSSYNSPLHF. CDR3 DNA: TGTGCCACCAGCAGGACAGGGAGCAGGAGCTCCTATAATTCACCCCTCCACTTT.

V and J are TRBV11-2 and TRBJ1-6; 8 bases match TRBD1. V shed 5 bases, J shed 5 bases, and the junction held 8 bases outside the gene matches. Germline V gene lookup returns CDR1 SGHAT and CDR2 FQNNGV. The CDR3 is made up of 16 amino acids. This CDR3 reads CASSPNTGGDNSPLHF. The CDR3 DNA follows: TGTGCCAGCAGCCCAAATACAGGGGGAGATAATTCACCCCTCCACTTT.

This chain joins TRBV5-1 and TRBJ2-5, with 11 positions matching TRBD2. V lost 1 base and J lost 2; bases outside the gene matches: 4. The CDR3 consists of 16 residues. Germline assignment: CDR1 SGHRS and CDR2 YFSETQ. The CDR3 DNA follows: TGCGCCAGCAGCTTGCTAGCGGGGGGACAACAAGAGACCCAGTACTTC. It yields the protein CASSLLAGGQQETQYF.

The genes are TRBV27 and TRBJ2-2, with 8 bases fitting TRBD2. This CDR3 has 16 amino acids. In germline, CDR1 is MNHEY, CDR2 SMNVEV (reference sequence). The trim removed 6 bases at V and 5 bases at J, leaving 11 bases unmatched. CDR3 loop: CASSSVGGAGTGELFF. CDR3 coding DNA: TGTGCCAGCAGCTCAGTCGGGGGGGCGGGGACCGGGGAGCTGTTTTTT.

The chain recombines TRBV5-1 with TRBJ2-3; 8 bases fit TRBD2. Trimming took 0 bases from V and 0 from J; bases not matched to a gene: 3. Per germline, CDR1 SGHRS and CDR2 YFSETQ. The CDR3 is made up of 16 amino acids. CDR3 in DNA: TGCGCCAGCAGCTTGGGTACGGGGGGGAGCACAGATACGCAGTATTTT. It yields the protein CASSLGTGGSTDTQYF.

This chain connects TRBV7-9 to TRBJ2-6; 9 nucleotides match TRBD1. The germline V gene has CDR1 SEHNR and CDR2 FQNEAQ (reference sequence). Trimming at V came to 4 bases and at J to 5 bases, leaving 3 bases not matched to a gene. This CDR3 spans 15 amino acids. The CDR3 loop is CASSSTGGWANVLTF. The CDR3 DNA reads as TGTGCCAGCAGCTCAACAGGGGGCTGGGCCAACGTCCTGACTTTC.